This T cell receptor beta chain was observed in a study of blood T cell repertoires in COVID-19. The overall study: COVID-19 samples, acute and convalescent, were from the United States, Italy and Spain. From T cells, B-cell-depleted T cells, or PBMCs came the material, which was cDNA or gDNA.

Original analysis: Reference gene primer amplification gave nucleated cell count estimates. Here immunoSEQ multiplex PCR was the method, and the copy in TCRdb shows in-frame clones only, minus some. The V and J calls and clone size are taken from that table; D and trimming were inferred from the DNA. The data hold roughly 250,000 clones, with approximately 79% observed a single time. This clone showed up just a few times. Material: peripheral blood. The source of this sequence is a woman in her thirties or forties with active or convalescent COVID-19.

The CDR3: CASSLGTVVNYGYTF. The CDR3 DNA is TGTGCCAGCAGCTTAGGGACAGTGGTGAACTATGGCTACACCTTC. The chain has TRBV7-8 and TRBJ1-2; perhaps TRBD1 as D (6 bases). Germline V gene sequence: CDR1 SGHVS, CDR2 FQNEAQ. This CDR3 has 15 residues. The ends were cut back, 1 base at V and 2 bases at J, with 11 bases in the middle.